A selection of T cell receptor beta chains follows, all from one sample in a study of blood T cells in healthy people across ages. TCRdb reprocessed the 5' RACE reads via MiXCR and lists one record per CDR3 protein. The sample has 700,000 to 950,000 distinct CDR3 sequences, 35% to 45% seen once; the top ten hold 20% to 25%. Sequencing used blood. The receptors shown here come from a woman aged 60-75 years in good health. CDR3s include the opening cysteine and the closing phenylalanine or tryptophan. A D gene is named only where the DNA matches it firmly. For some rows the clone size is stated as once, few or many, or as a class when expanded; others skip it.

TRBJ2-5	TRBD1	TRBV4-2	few	CASSREGDRAQETQYF	TGTGCCAGCAGCCGGGAAGGGGACAGGGCACAAGAGACCCAGTACTTC
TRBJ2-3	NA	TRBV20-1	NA	CSARDRSGWGPDTQYF	TGCAGTGCTAGAGATAGAAGCGGGTGGGGCCCAGATACGCAGTATTTT
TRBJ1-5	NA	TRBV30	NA	CATTQTDSNQPQHF	TGTGCCACCACCCAGACAGATAGCAATCAGCCCCAGCATTTT
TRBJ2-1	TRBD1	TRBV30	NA	CAWSPGTGDNEQFF	TGTGCCTGGAGTCCTGGGACAGGGGACAATGAGCAGTTCTTC
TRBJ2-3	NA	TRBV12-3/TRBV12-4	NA	CASRVSGSTDTQYF	TGTGCCAGCAGAGTTAGCGGAAGCACAGATACGCAGTATTTT
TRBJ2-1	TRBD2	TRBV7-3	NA	CASKEGSGNYNEQFF	TGTGCCAGCAAAGAGGGGAGCGGGAATTACAATGAGCAGTTCTTC
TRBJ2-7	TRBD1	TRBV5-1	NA	CASSKDRVIAYEQYF	TGCGCCAGCAGCAAGGACAGGGTTATCGCCTACGAGCAGTACTTC
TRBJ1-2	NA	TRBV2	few	CASSTPGGVLDYGYTF	TGTGCCAGCAGTACCCCGGGTGGGGTGTTGGACTATGGCTACACCTTC
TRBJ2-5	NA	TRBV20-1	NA	CSARPLTENQETQYF	TGCAGTGCTAGACCGTTGACAGAAAACCAAGAGACCCAGTACTTC
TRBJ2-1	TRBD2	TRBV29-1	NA	CSVVNGLVVYNEQFF	TGCAGCGTTGTTAATGGACTAGTGGTTTACAATGAGCAGTTCTTC
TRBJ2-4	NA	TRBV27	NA	CAGRPPGDYIQYF	TGTGCCGGCAGACCTCCGGGGGATTACATTCAGTACTTC
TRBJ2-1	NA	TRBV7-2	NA	CASSLAVSQYNEQFF	TGTGCCAGCAGCTTAGCAGTTAGCCAGTACAATGAGCAGTTCTTC
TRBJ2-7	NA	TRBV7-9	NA	CASSLATVSLYEQYF	TGTGCCAGCAGCTTAGCGACAGTAAGCCTCTACGAGCAGTACTTC
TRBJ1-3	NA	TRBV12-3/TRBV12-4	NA	CASSSVPISGNTIYF	TGTGCCAGCAGTTCGGTTCCGATCTCTGGAAACACCATATATTTT
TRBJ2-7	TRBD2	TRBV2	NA	CASSLAGVTYNEQYF	TGTGCCAGCAGCCTAGCGGGAGTTACCTACAATGAGCAGTACTTC
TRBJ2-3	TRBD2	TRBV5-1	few	CASSPSGLAGVNTQYF	TGCGCCAGCAGCCCGTCGGGACTAGCGGGGGTAAATACGCAGTATTTT
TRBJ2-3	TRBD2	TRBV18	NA	CASSPRLAEGTDTQYF	TGTGCCAGCTCACCACGACTAGCGGAGGGCACAGATACGCAGTATTTT
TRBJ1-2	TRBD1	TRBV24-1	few	CATSDPGQGDYGYTF	TGTGCCACCAGTGACCCGGGACAGGGCGACTATGGCTACACCTTC
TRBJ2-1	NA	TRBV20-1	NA	CSARPLGGRGYNEQFF	TGCAGTGCTAGGCCTCTGGGGGGGAGGGGGTACAATGAGCAGTTCTTC
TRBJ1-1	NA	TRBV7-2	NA	CASSPPPQGPTEAFF	TGTGCCAGCAGCCCCCCCCCCCAGGGTCCCACTGAAGCTTTCTTT
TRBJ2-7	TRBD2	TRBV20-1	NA	CSATSGSKYEQYF	TGCAGTGCTACCAGCGGGAGTAAGTACGAGCAGTACTTC
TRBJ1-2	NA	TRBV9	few	CASSVQGEDGYTF	TGTGCCAGCAGCGTTCAGGGTGAAGATGGCTACACCTTC
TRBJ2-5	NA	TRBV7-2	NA	CASSIWGDGAAKETQYF	TGTGCCAGCAGCATATGGGGGGACGGGGCTGCTAAAGAGACCCAGTACTTC
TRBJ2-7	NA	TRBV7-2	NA	CASSPGPPWEQYF	TGTGCCAGCAGCCCCGGTCCGCCTTGGGAGCAGTACTTC
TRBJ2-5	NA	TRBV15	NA	CATSRCSGRETQYF	TGTGCCACCAGTAGGTGTAGCGGACGAGAGACCCAGTACTTC
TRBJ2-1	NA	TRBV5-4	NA	CASSHSGSSYNEQFF	TGTGCCAGCAGCCACTCAGGGAGCTCCTACAATGAGCAGTTCTTC
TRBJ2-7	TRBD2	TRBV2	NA	CASGGRAEPGYEQYF	TGTGCCAGCGGGGGGAGGGCTGAGCCAGGCTACGAGCAGTACTTC
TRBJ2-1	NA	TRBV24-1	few	CATSDSKGGDEQFF	TGTGCCACCAGTGATTCAAAGGGGGGGGATGAGCAGTTCTTC
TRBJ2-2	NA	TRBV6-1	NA	CASSVGGNTGELFF	TGTGCCAGCAGTGTGGGGGGGAACACCGGGGAGCTGTTTTTT
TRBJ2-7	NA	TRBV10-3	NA	CAISESGSNYEQYF	TGTGCCATCAGTGAGTCGGGCAGCAACTACGAGCAGTACTTC
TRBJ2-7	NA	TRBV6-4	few	CASSDWSSYEQYF	TGTGCCAGCAGTGACTGGAGCTCCTACGAGCAGTACTTC
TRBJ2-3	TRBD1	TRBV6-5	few	CASSYSRTGGASTQYF	TGTGCCAGCAGTTACTCGAGGACAGGGGGCGCGAGTACGCAGTATTTT
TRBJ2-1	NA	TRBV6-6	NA	CASQVKVSYNEQFF	TGTGCCAGCCAAGTAAAGGTTTCGTACAATGAGCAGTTCTTC
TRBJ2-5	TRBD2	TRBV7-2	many	CASSLSGGQETQYF	TGTGCCAGCAGCTTATCGGGGGGGCAGGAGACCCAGTACTTC
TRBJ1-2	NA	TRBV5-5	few	CASSLTGKPYGYTF	TGTGCCAGCAGCTTAACAGGAAAGCCCTATGGCTACACCTTC
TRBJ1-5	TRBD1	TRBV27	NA	CASRASSGQLSNQPQHF	TGTGCCAGCAGAGCCTCCTCGGGACAGCTTAGCAATCAGCCCCAGCATTTT
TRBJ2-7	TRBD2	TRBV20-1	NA	CSARNPGLAGNEQYF	TGCAGTGCTCGTAATCCGGGACTAGCTGGAAACGAGCAGTACTTC
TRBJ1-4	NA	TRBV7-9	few	CASSSQGQVNEKLFF	TGTGCCAGCAGCTCCCAAGGCCAGGTTAATGAAAAACTGTTTTTT
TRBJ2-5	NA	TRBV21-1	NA	CASSKARNETQYF	TGTGCCAGCAGCAAAGCCAGGAACGAGACCCAGTACTTC
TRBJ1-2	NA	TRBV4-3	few	CASSQEGRVNNYGYTF	TGCGCCAGCAGCCAAGAGGGAAGAGTTAATAACTATGGCTACACCTTC
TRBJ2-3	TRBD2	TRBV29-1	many	CSVEDPGSRGGLSDTQYF	TGCAGCGTTGAAGATCCCGGATCGCGGGGGGGCCTTTCCGATACGCAGTATTTT
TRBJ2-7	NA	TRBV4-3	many	CASSQDLAGTRYEQYF	TGCGCCAGCAGCCAAGATCTGGCCGGGACTCGCTACGAGCAGTACTTC
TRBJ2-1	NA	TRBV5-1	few	CASSLATRRTNEQFF	TGCGCCAGCAGCTTGGCCACACGTAGAACCAATGAGCAGTTCTTC
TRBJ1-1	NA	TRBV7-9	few	CASSPSSGKGMNTEAFF	TGTGCCAGCAGCCCATCCTCCGGTAAAGGGATGAACACTGAAGCTTTCTTT
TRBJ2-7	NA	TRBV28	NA	CASSLMAHEQYF	TGTGCCAGCAGTTTAATGGCGCACGAGCAGTACTTC
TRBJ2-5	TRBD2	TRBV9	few	CASSVGLAGGSETQYF	TGTGCCAGCAGCGTGGGACTAGCGGGAGGTTCAGAGACCCAGTACTTC
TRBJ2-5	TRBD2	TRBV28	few	CASSSSGMGETQYF	TGTGCCAGCAGTTCTAGCGGGATGGGGGAGACCCAGTACTTC
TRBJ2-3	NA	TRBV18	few	CASSRRDTLRTDTQYF	TGTGCCAGCTCACGGCGGGACACCCTTCGCACAGATACGCAGTATTTT
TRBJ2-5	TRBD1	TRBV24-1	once	CAASTGGQETQYF	TGTGCCGCGTCGACAGGGGGTCAAGAGACCCAGTACTTC
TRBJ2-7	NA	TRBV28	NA	CASSILHEQYF	TGTGCCAGCAGCATCCTCCACGAGCAGTACTTC
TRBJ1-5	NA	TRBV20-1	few	CSARDRRERQPQHF	TGCAGTGCTAGAGATAGGCGGGAGCGACAGCCCCAGCATTTT
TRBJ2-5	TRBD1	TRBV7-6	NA	CASSPTGVKTQYF	TGTGCCAGCAGCCCGACAGGGGTGAAGACCCAGTACTTC